The clone carrying this T cell receptor beta chain was seen a few times. The library protocol tagged individual cDNA molecules with unique molecular identifiers. TCRdb reprocessed the 5' RACE reads via MiXCR and lists one record per CDR3 protein. In the table there are 50,000 to 80,000 distinct CDR3 sequences, roughly 9% of which are singletons. Germline CDR1 and CDR2: DFQATT and SNEGSKA (reference sequence). The CDR3 is made up of 16 amino acids. Trimming removed 1 base at V and 2 bases at J, with 15 bases between. This sample is part of a study of early T cells in non-severe SARS-CoV-2 infection. Study information: Sequenced material consisted of bulk RNA (from unsorted whole blood), and chains were unpaired.

The TCR was taken from an adult who was a healthcare worker with PCR-confirmed SARS-CoV-2 infection or an uninfected control (not recorded which). V is TRBV20-1 and J is TRBJ2-1, with no clear D. Material: whole blood, obtained at baseline. The chain's CDR3 is CSARAAVFTTYNEQFF. In DNA, the CDR3 is TGCAGTGCTAGAGCCGCGGTGTTTACGACCTACAATGAGCAGTTCTTC.